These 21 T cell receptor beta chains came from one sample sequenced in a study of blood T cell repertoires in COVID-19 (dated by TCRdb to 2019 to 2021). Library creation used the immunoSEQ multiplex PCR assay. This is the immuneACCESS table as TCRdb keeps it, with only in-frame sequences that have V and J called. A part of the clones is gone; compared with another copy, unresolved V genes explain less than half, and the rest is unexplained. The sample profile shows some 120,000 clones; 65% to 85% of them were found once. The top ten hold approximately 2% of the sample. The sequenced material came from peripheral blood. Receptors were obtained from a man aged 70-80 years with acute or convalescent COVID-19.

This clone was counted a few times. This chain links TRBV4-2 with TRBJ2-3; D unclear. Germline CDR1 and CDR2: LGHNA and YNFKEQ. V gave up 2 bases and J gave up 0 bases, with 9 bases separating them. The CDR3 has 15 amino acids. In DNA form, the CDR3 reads TGTGCCAGCAGCCAATCCCTCTCTAGCACAGATACGCAGTATTTT. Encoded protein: CASSQSLSSTDTQYF.

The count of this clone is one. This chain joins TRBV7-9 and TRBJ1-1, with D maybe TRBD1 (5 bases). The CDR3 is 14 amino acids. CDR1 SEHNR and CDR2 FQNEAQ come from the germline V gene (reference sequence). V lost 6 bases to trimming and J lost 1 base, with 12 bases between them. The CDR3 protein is CASRLDGGNTEAFF. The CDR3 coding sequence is TGTGCCAGCAGGCTAGACGGGGGGAACACTGAAGCTTTCTTT.

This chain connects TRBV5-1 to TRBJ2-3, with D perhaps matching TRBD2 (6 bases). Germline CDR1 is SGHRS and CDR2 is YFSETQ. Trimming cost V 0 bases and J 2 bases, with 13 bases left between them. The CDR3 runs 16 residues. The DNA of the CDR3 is TGCGCCAGCAGCTTGGCTGGCGGGGTTAACACAGATACGCAGTATTTT. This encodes CASSLAGGVNTDTQYF. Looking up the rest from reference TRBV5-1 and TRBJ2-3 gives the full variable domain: KAGVTQTPRYLIKTRGQQVTLSCSPISGHRSVSWYQQTPGQGLQFLFEYFSETQRNKGNFPGRFSGRQFSNSRSEMNVSTLELGDSALYLCASSLAGGVNTDTQYFGPGTRLTVL.

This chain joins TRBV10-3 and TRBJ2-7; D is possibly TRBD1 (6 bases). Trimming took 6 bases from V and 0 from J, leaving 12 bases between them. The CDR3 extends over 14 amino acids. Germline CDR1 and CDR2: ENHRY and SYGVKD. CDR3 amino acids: CAIRDGQYSYEQYF. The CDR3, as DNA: TGTGCCATCAGGGACGGACAGTACTCCTACGAGCAGTACTTC.

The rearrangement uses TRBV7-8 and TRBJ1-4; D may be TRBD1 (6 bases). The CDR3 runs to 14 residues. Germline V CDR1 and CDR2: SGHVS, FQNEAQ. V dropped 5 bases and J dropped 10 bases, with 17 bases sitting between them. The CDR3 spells CASSPGTQLTKLFF. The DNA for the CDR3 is TGTGCCAGCAGCCCCGGGACACAACTCACAAAACTGTTTTTT.

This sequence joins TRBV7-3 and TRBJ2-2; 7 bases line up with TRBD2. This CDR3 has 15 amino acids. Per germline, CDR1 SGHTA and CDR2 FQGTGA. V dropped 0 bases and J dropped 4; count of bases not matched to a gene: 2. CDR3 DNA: TGTGCCAGCAGCTTAACGGGAGGGATCACCGGGGAGCTGTTTTTT. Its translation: CASSLTGGITGELFF.

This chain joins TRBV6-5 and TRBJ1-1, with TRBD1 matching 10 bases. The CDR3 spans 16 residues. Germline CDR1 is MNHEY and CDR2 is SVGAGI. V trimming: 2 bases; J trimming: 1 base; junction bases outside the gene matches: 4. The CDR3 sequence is CASSYRTGGRNTEAFF. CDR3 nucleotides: TGTGCCAGCAGTTACCGGACAGGGGGAAGGAACACTGAAGCTTTCTTT.

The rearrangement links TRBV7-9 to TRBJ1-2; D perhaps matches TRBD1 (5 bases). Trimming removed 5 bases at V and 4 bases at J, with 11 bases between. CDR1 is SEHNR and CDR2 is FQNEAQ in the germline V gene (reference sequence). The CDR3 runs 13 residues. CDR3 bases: TGTGCCAGCAGCCAGGACACCGGCTATGGCTACACCTTC. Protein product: CASSQDTGYGYTF.

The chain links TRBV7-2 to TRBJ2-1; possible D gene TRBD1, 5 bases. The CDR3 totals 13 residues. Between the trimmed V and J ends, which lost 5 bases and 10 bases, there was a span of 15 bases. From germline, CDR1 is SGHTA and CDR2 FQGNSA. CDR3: CASSDRWGREQFF. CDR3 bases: TGTGCCAGCAGCGACCGGTGGGGCAGGGAGCAGTTCTTC.

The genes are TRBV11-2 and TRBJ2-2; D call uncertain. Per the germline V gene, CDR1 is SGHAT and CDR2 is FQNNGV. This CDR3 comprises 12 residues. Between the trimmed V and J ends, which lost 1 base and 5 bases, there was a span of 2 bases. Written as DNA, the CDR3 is TGTGCCAGCAGCTTAGCTACCGGGGAGCTGTTTTTT. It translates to CASSLATGELFF.

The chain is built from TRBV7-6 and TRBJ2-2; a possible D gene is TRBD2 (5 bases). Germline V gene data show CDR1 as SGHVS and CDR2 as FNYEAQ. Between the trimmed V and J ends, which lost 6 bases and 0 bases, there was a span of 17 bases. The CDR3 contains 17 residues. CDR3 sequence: CASRPGLAHSNTGELFF. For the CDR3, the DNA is TGTGCCAGCAGACCCGGCTTAGCGCACTCGAACACCGGGGAGCTGTTTTTT.

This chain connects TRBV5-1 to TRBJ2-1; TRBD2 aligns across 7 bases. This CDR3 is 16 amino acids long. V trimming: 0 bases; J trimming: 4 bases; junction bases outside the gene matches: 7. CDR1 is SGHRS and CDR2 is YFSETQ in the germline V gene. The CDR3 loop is CASSLAGLDVYNEQFF. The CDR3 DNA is TGCGCCAGCAGCTTGGCAGGACTAGATGTGTACAATGAGCAGTTCTTC.

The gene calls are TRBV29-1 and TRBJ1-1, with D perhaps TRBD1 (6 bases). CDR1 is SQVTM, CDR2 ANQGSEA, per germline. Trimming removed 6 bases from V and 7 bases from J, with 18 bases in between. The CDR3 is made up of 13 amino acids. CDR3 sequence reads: CSVDTGKLFEAFF. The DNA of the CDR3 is TGCAGCGTAGATACAGGGAAACTGTTTGAAGCTTTCTTT.

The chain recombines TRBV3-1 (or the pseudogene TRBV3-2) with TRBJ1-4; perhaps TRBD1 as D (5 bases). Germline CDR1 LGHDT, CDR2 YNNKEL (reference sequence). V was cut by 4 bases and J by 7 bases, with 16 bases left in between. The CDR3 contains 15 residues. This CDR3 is CASSRSEGRGEKLFF. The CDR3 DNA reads TGTGCCAGCAGCCGGTCGGAGGGGAGGGGTGAAAAACTGTTTTTT.

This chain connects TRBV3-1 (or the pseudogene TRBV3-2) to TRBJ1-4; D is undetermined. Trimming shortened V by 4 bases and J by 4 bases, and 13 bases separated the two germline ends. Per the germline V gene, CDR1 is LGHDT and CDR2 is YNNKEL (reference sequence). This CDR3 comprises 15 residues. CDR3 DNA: TGTGCCAGCAGCCTCCGGAGGCAGTATAATGAAAAACTGTTTTTT. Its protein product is CASSLRRQYNEKLFF.

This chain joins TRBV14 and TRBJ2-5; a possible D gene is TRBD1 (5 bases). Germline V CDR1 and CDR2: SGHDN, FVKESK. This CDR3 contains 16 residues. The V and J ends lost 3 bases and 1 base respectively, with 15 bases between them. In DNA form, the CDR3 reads TGTGCCAGCAGCCAGGCTTTCCGGCAGGGCCAAGAGACCCAGTACTTC. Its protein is CASSQAFRQGQETQYF.

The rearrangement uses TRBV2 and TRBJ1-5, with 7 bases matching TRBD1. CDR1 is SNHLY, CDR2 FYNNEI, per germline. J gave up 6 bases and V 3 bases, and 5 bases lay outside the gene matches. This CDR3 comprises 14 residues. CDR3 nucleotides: TGTGCCAGCAGTGACTGGCAGGGGGGTCAGCCCCAGCATTTT. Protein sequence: CASSDWQGGQPQHF.

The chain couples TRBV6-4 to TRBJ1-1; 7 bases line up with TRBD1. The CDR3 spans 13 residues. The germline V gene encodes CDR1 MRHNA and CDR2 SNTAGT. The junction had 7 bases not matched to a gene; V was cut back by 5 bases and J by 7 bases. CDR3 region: CASSNYQGGEAFF. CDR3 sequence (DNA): TGTGCCAGCAGTAATTATCAGGGGGGTGAAGCTTTCTTT.

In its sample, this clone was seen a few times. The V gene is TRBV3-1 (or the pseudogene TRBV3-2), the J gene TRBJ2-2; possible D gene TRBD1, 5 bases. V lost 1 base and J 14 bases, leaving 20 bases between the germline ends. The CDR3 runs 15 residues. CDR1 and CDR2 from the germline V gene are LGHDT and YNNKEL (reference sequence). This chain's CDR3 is CASSQGDRSSSRLFF. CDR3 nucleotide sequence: TGTGCCAGCAGCCAAGGCGACAGATCAAGCAGTAGACTGTTTTTT.

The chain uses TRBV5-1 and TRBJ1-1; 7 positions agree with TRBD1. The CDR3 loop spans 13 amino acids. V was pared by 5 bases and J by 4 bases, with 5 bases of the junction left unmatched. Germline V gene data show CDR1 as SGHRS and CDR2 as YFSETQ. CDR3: CASRTTGVTEAFF. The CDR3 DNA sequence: TGCGCCAGCAGAACCACAGGGGTCACTGAAGCTTTCTTT.

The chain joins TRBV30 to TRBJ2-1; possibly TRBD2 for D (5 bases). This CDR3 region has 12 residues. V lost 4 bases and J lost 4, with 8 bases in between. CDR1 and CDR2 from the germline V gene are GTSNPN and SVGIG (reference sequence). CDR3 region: CAWTPGYNEQFF. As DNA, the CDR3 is TGTGCCTGGACCCCGGGGTACAATGAGCAGTTCTTC.